The 4 T cell receptor beta chains below come from one sample, sequenced in a study of blood T cell repertoires in COVID-19. The method was immunoSEQ multiplex PCR; TCRdb's version includes in-frame clones alone and lacks a portion of them. The sample yields around 210,000 clones, nearly 90% seen once. Sequenced: peripheral blood. Receptors were obtained from a man between 50 and 59 years old with COVID-19, enrolled during active disease.

The gene calls are TRBV7-3 and TRBJ2-1; 13 positions agree with TRBD2. From germline, CDR1 is SGHTA and CDR2 FQGTGA. The CDR3 loop spans 20 amino acids. With V trimmed by 0 bases and J by 5 bases, 13 bases remained unmatched. CDR3 residues: CASSLTGGRPLAGGHNEQFF. The CDR3 DNA reads as TGTGCCAGCAGCTTAACCGGTGGGCGTCCACTAGCGGGAGGGCACAATGAGCAGTTCTTC.

The gene calls are TRBV6-1 and TRBJ2-3; 7 bases match TRBD1. Trimming cost V 2 bases and J 1 base; bases outside gene matches: 3. The germline V gene encodes CDR1 MNHNS and CDR2 SASEGT. The CDR3 totals 15 residues. The CDR3 DNA sequence: TGTGCCAGCAGTGAAACAGGGGACGGCACAGATACGCAGTATTTT. It is translated as CASSETGDGTDTQYF.

The rearrangement links TRBV7-2 to TRBJ2-5; a weak D match, TRBD1 (6 bases). The ends were cut back, 5 bases at V and 2 bases at J, with 15 bases in the middle. The germline gives CDR1 SGHTA, CDR2 FQGNSA. The CDR3 contains 15 residues. The CDR3 DNA sequence: TGTGCCAGCAGCCCCAAACAAGGGGGACAAGAGACCCAGTACTTC. It is translated as CASSPKQGGQETQYF.

The chain carries TRBV27 and TRBJ2-2; a possible D gene is TRBD2 (6 bases). The CDR3 has 15 amino acids. V lost 5 bases and J lost 5, with 15 bases in between. The germline V gene encodes CDR1 MNHEY and CDR2 SMNVEV (reference sequence). CDR3: CASSRRGRETGELFF. For the CDR3, the DNA is TGTGCCAGCAGTCGGCGGGGCCGAGAGACCGGGGAGCTGTTTTTT.